The 12 T cell receptor beta chains presented below share a single source sample, sequenced in a study of T-cell reconstitution after alpha-beta-depleted transplantation in children. The TCRbeta library was prepared with unique molecular identifiers. One entry per CDR3 protein results from TCRdb running MiXCR on the PCR reads. The sample has about 980,000 distinct CDR3 sequences; about 29% are singletons. The sample in question was PBMCs, mostly from graft donor cells, obtained 360 days after TCRalphabeta/CD19-depleted stem cell transplant. These receptors came from a boy less than two years old who had a stem cell transplant for SCID, so the T cells may come from the graft donor.

This clonotype has only a few counts. This sequence joins TRBV7-2 and TRBJ2-5; D may correspond to TRBD1 or TRBD2 (6 bases each). CDR1 and CDR2 (germline): SGHTA, FQGNSA. The CDR3 runs to 16 residues. Trimming pared 5 bases from V and 5 bases from J, leaving 21 bases between. This CDR3 is CASSVLGGQLSETQYF. The CDR3 bases are TGTGCCAGCAGCGTTTTGGGGGGCCAACTTTCTGAGACCCAGTACTTC.

The J gene is TRBJ2-1, the V gene TRBV27; D uncertain. The CDR3 is 13 residues long. V gave up 4 bases and J gave up 4 bases, with 8 bases separating them. From germline, CDR1 is MNHEY and CDR2 SMNVEV (reference sequence). Here the CDR3 reads CASSWAVYNEQFF. CDR3 nucleotides: TGTGCCAGCAGTTGGGCAGTGTACAATGAGCAGTTCTTC.

The V gene is TRBV20-1, the J gene TRBJ2-6; 9 nucleotides match TRBD2. There are 13 residues in the CDR3. V gave up 6 bases and J gave up 6 bases; unmatched junction bases: 3. In germline, CDR1 is DFQATT, CDR2 SNEGSKA (reference sequence). The chain's CDR3 is CSAAGGQANVLTF. CDR3 coding DNA: TGCAGTGCGGCGGGAGGGCAGGCCAACGTCCTGACTTTC.

The chain links TRBV2 to TRBJ2-7; D is perhaps TRBD1 or TRBD2 (6 bases each). The CDR3 is 14 residues long. V lost 3 bases and J 3 bases, leaving 12 bases between the germline ends. CDR1 and CDR2 from the germline V gene are SNHLY and FYNNEI. CDR3 bases: TGTGCCAGCAGTGAGGACGGGGGCGACTACGAGCAGTACTTC. It codes for CASSEDGGDYEQYF.

This chain uses TRBV19 with TRBJ1-2; possibly TRBD1 for D (5 bases). The CDR3 sequence is 13 residues long. The germline CDR1 and CDR2 sequences are LNHDA and SQIVND (reference sequence). V lost 5 bases to trimming and J lost 4 bases, with 11 bases between them. In DNA, the CDR3 is TGTGCCAGTAGTCTGCAGGGAACCTATGGCTACACCTTC. Protein product: CASSLQGTYGYTF.

J is TRBJ2-1 and V is TRBV12-3 or TRBV12-4, with D perhaps TRBD2 (6 bases). V dropped 1 base and J dropped 4 bases, with 14 bases sitting between them. This CDR3 spans 16 amino acids. CDR3 in DNA: TGTGCCAGCAGTTTAGGGTCCCAGCGGGTGTACAATGAGCAGTTCTTC. Amino acid sequence: CASSLGSQRVYNEQFF.

The CDR3, as DNA: TGTGCCAGCAGTGTAAACCAGCGGGGCACAGATACGCAGTATTTT. Translation: CASSVNQRGTDTQYF. The chain recombines TRBV12-3 or TRBV12-4 with TRBJ2-3; D is possibly TRBD2 (6 bases). The CDR3 is made up of 15 amino acids. The germline V and J ends were trimmed by 5 bases and 1 base, with 13 bases remaining between them.

This chain links TRBV5-1 with TRBJ1-4; D perhaps matches TRBD1 (6 bases). Trimming took off 4 bases at V and 8 bases at J, with 21 bases between the two ends. Germline V lookup: CDR1 SGHRS, CDR2 YFSETQ. The CDR3 totals 16 residues. The CDR3 DNA follows: TGCGCCAGCAGCCTTCACGTAGGGGGACGCGAAGAAAAACTGTTTTTT. Amino acid sequence: CASSLHVGGREEKLFF.

The CDR3 DNA reads TGCAGCGTTGAGAGGTGGGAGGACTATGGCTACACCTTC. Residues: CSVERWEDYGYTF. V usage is TRBV29-1 and J usage is TRBJ1-2; the D is unclear. CDR1 and CDR2 from the germline V gene are SQVTM and ANQGSEA. The length of the CDR3 is 13 residues. V was clipped by 3 bases and J by 3 bases, with 11 bases between them.

Only one count was recorded for this clonotype. The chain joins TRBV5-1 to TRBJ2-7, with D tentatively TRBD2 (5 bases). Germline V gene data show CDR1 as SGHRS and CDR2 as YFSETQ. This CDR3 has 13 amino acids. V gave up 4 bases and J gave up 9 bases, with 17 bases separating them. The CDR3 DNA is TGCGCCAGCAGCCACACCCCTTCTGGAGGGCAGTACTTC. As protein: CASSHTPSGGQYF.

The chain links TRBV15 to TRBJ2-5, with D perhaps matching TRBD1 or TRBD2 (7 bases each). Trimming stripped 1 base from V and 5 bases from J, with 17 bases between. Per the germline V gene, CDR1 is LNHNV and CDR2 is YYDKDF (reference sequence). The CDR3 is 16 amino acids. The CDR3 spells CATSRGLGRGQETQYF. The DNA for the CDR3 is TGTGCCACCAGCAGAGGGCTTGGGAGGGGGCAGGAGACCCAGTACTTC.

The chain recombines TRBV2 with TRBJ1-1, with D possibly being TRBD1 (6 bases). Germline loops: CDR1 SNHLY, CDR2 FYNNEI. The V end was cut by 6 bases, the J end by 8 bases, with 19 bases between. CDR3 length: 14 amino acids. CDR3 bases: TGTGCCAGCAGGACCACCTATCCGACAGGCGAAGCTTTCTTT. It translates to CASRTTYPTGEAFF.